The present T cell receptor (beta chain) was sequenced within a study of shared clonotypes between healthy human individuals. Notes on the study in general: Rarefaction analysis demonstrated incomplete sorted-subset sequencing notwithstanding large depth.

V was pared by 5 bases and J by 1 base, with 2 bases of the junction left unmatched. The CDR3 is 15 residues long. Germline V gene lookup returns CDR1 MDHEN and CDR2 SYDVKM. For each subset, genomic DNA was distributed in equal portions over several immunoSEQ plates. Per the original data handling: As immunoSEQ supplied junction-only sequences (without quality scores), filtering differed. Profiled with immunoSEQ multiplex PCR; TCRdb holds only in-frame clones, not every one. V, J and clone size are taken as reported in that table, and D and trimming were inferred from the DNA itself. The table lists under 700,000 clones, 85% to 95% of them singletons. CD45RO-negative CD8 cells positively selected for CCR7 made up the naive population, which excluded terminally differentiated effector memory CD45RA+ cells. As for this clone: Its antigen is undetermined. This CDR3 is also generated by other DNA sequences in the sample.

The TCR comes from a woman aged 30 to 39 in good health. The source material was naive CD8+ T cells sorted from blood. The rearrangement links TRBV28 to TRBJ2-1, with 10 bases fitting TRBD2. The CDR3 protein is CASSPTSGSYNEQFF. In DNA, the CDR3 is TGTGCCAGCAGTCCGACTAGCGGGTCCTACAATGAGCAGTTCTTC.